The 8 T cell receptor beta chains below all came from one sample that was sequenced in a study of T cell responses to AZD1222 COVID-19 vaccine. The method was immunoSEQ multiplex PCR; TCRdb's version includes in-frame clones alone and lacks a portion of them. The table includes around 99,000 clones, about 85% detected once. The specimen comprised peripheral blood, sampled 28 days after the second AZD1222 dose. These receptors came from an adult who received the AZD1222 COVID-19 vaccine.

CDR3 sequence: CASRHPAPRLNYGYTF. CDR3 in DNA: TGTGCCAGCAGGCATCCGGCGCCAAGACTAAACTATGGCTACACCTTC. The V gene is TRBV7-9, the J gene TRBJ1-2; D remains ambiguous. CDR1 is SEHNR, CDR2 FQNEAQ, per germline (reference sequence). CDR3 length equals 16 residues. Trimming cost V 6 bases and J 2 bases, with 19 bases left between them.

The V and J genes are TRBV30 and TRBJ1-2; unclear D gene. Germline V gene lookup returns CDR1 GTSNPN and CDR2 SVGIG (reference sequence). The CDR3 length is 16 residues. V was cut by 2 bases and J by 1 base, with 17 bases left in between. The DNA for the CDR3 is TGTGCCTGGAGTTTTGGACTGACACCTCATAACTATGGCTACACCTTC. Encoded protein: CAWSFGLTPHNYGYTF.

The chain recombines TRBV7-2 with TRBJ1-1, with 8 nucleotides matching TRBD1. The V gene end was trimmed by 5 bases and the J gene end by 2 bases; junction bases not matched to a gene: 4. This CDR3 spans 14 amino acids. Germline V lookup: CDR1 SGHTA, CDR2 FQGNSA. The CDR3 protein is CASSPQGANTEAFF. The CDR3 DNA sequence: TGTGCCAGCAGCCCGCAGGGGGCCAACACTGAAGCTTTCTTT.

CDR3 loop: CASSKDSNQPQHF. In nucleotides, the CDR3 is TGTGCCAGCAGCAAGGACAGCAATCAGCCCCAGCATTTT. This chain uses TRBV5-5 with TRBJ1-5; D call uncertain. The CDR3 sequence is 13 residues long. Germline V lookup: CDR1 SGHKS, CDR2 YYEKEE (reference sequence). V gave up 4 bases and J gave up 1 base, with 6 bases separating them.

The rearrangement links TRBV10-3 to TRBJ1-3, with a possible D match to TRBD1 (5 bases). This CDR3 comprises 13 residues. The germline gives CDR1 ENHRY, CDR2 SYGVKD. Trimming cost V 4 bases and J 4 bases, with 8 bases left between them. CDR3 amino acids: CAISGTSGNTIYF. The CDR3 nucleotides are TGTGCCATCAGTGGGACATCCGGAAACACCATATATTTT.

This chain connects TRBV5-1 to TRBJ2-3; 11 bases map to TRBD2. The CDR3 has 16 amino acids. Germline CDR1 is SGHRS and CDR2 is YFSETQ. V shed 5 bases and J 0 bases; nucleotides not matched to a gene: 5. In DNA, the CDR3 is TGCGCCAGCAGGTTACTAGCGGGGGTTAGCACAGATACGCAGTATTTT. This sequence encodes CASRLLAGVSTDTQYF.

The rearrangement links TRBV25-1 to TRBJ1-6, with D perhaps matching TRBD1 (5 bases). Germline V gene sequence: CDR1 MGHDK, CDR2 SYGVNS. The length of the CDR3 is 14 residues. Trimming cost V 3 bases and J 8 bases, with 11 bases left between them. CDR3 in amino acids: CASSEAQGYSPLHF. DNA for the CDR3: TGTGCCAGCAGTGAGGCGCAGGGATATTCACCCCTCCACTTT.

This clone was detected once. V usage is TRBV6-1 and J usage is TRBJ2-5; 7 bases are a match to TRBD1. Germline CDR1 reads MNHNS; CDR2 reads SASEGT. The trim removed 2 bases at V and 0 bases at J, leaving 9 bases unmatched. This CDR3 has 17 residues. CDR3 protein: CASSEKRGQPYQETQYF. In DNA, the CDR3 is TGTGCCAGCAGTGAAAAGAGGGGGCAGCCGTACCAAGAGACCCAGTACTTC.